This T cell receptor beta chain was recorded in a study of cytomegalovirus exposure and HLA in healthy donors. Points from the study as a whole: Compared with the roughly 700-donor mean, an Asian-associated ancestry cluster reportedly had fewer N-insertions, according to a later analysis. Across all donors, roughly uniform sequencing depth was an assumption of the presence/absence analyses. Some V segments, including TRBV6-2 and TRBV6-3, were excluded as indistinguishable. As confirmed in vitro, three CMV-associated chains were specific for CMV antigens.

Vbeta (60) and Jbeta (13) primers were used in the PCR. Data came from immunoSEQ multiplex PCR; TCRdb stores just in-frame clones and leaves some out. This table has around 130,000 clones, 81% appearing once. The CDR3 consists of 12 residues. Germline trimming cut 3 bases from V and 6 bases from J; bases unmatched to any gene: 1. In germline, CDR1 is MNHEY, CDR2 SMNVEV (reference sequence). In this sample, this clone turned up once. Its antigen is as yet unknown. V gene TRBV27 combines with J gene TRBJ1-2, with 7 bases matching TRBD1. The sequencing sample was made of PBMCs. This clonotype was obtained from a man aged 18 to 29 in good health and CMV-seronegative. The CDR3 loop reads CASSFTGDGYTF. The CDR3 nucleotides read TGTGCCAGCAGTTTTACAGGGGATGGCTACACCTTC.